This note documents a single T cell receptor beta chain sequence. This CDR3 is built from 16 residues. The V gene's germline CDR1 is LGHNA and CDR2 YNFKEQ. The trim removed 0 bases at V and 6 bases at J, leaving 8 bases unmatched. These data originate in a study of T cell changes during pregnancy in multiple sclerosis. Assay used: immunoSEQ multiplex PCR; TCRdb lists only in-frame clones, some missing. There are tens of thousands of clones in the sample; approximately 92% occur only once, and under 2.5% lies in the top ten. The clonotype comes from a female donor with multiple sclerosis, enrolled in a pregnancy study. The sequences come from peripheral blood, collected in the first trimester of pregnancy. The V gene is TRBV4-2, the J gene TRBJ2-7; TRBD2 agrees at 10 bases. Here the CDR3 DNA reads TGTGCCAGCAGCCAAGATTTCAGCGGGAGGGCCGCCGAGCAGTACTTC. Translating it yields CASSQDFSGRAAEQYF.